The clone carrying this T cell receptor beta chain was found a few times. The antigen remains undetermined. The entry originates in a study of regulatory T cells in long-lasting Graves disease. As for the study in general: Positivity for TSH receptor antibodies plus over 5 years of antithyroid drugs meant persistent Graves' disease. General study results and limits: Lower TCR diversity characterized persistent Graves' patients relative to newly diagnosed patients.

HTBI primers from iRepertoire and Arm-PCR of CDR3 regions yielded the TCR beta libraries. TCRdb analysed the multiplex PCR reads with MiXCR anew, one entry per CDR3 protein. The profile covers roughly 500,000 distinct CDR3 sequences, with 22% appearing a single time and roughly 14% taken by the ten largest. CDR3 length equals 15 residues. Germline CDR1 is SGHDN and CDR2 is FVKESK. Germline trimming cut 6 bases from V and 3 bases from J; bases unmatched to any gene: 7. Time point of the sample: persistent/refractory GD, antithyroid drugs over 5 years with positive TRAb. PBMC-derived RNA was used for the TCR library.

This chain joins TRBV14 and TRBJ1-4, with 7 bases lining up with TRBD1. This clonotype originated in a female donor with Graves disease. This specimen consisted of peripheral blood mononuclear cells (PBMCs), obtained when the disease was refractory, from a patient treated with antithyroid drugs. CDR3 coding DNA: TGTGCCAGCAGACCTACAGGGGCAGCTAATGAAAAACTGTTTTTT. Translated: CASRPTGAANEKLFF.